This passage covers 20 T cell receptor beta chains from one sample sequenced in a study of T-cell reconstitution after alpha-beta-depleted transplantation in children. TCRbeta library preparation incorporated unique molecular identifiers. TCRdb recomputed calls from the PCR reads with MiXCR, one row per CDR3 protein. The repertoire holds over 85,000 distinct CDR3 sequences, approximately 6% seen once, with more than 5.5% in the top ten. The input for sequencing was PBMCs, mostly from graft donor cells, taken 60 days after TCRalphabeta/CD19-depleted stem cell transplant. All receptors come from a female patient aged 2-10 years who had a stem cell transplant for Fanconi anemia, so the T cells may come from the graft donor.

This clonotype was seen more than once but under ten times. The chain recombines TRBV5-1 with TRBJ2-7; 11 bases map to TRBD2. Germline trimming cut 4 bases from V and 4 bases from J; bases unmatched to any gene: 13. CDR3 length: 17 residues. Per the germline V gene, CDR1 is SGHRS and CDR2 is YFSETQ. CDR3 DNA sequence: TGCGCCAGCAGCCCAACTCCTACTAGCGGGAGTAAGTACGAGCAGTACTTC. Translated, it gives CASSPTPTSGSKYEQYF.

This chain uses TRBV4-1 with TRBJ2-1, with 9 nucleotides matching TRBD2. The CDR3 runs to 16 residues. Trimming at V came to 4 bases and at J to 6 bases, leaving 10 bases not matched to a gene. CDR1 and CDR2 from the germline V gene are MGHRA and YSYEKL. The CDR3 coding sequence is TGCGCCAGCAGCCGTCAGGGGACTAGCCATATCAATGAGCAGTTCTTC. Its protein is CASSRQGTSHINEQFF.

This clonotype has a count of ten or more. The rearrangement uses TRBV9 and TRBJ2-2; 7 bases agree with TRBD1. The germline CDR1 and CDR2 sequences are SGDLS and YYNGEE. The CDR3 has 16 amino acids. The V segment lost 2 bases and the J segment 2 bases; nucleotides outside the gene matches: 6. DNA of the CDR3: TGTGCCAGCAGCGTCGAGGGGGCCGGTAACACCGGGGAGCTGTTTTTT. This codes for CASSVEGAGNTGELFF.

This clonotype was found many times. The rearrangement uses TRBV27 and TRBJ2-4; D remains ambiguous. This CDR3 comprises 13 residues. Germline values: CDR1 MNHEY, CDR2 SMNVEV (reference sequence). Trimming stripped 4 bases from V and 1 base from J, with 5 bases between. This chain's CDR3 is CASSSRAKNIQYF. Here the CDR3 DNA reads TGTGCCAGCAGTTCCAGGGCCAAAAACATTCAGTACTTC.

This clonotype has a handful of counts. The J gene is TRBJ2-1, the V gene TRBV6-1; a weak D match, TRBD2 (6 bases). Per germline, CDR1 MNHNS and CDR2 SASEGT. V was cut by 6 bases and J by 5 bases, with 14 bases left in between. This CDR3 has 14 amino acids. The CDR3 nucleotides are TGTGCCAGCAGCGCCCGGAGGGGTGACAATGAGCAGTTCTTC. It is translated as CASSARRGDNEQFF.

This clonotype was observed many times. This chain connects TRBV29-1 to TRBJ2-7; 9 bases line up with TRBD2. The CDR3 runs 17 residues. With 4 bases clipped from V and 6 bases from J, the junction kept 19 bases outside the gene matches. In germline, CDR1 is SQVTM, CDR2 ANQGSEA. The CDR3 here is CSVGDSGTRAGGPEQYF. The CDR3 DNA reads TGCAGCGTTGGTGACAGTGGAACCAGAGCGGGAGGTCCCGAGCAGTACTTC.

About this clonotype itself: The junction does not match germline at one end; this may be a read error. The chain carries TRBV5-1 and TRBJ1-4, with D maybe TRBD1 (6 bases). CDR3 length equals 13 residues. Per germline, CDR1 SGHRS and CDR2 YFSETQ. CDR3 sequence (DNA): TGCGGCAGCAGCGGGGACATAAATGAAAAACTGTTTTTT. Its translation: CGSSGDINEKLFF.

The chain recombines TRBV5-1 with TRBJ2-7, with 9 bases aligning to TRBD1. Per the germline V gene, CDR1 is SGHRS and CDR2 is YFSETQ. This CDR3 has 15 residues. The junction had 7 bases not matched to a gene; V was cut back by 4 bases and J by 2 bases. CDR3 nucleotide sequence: TGCGCCAGCAGCCCCGGGACAGGGATCCCCTACGAGCAGTACTTC. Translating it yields CASSPGTGIPYEQYF.

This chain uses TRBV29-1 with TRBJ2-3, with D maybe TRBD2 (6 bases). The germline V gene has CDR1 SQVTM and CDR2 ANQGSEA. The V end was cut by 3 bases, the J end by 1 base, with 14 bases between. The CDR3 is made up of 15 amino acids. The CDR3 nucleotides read TGCAGCGTTGAGATGACGGGAGATGGCACAGATACGCAGTATTTT. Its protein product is CSVEMTGDGTDTQYF.

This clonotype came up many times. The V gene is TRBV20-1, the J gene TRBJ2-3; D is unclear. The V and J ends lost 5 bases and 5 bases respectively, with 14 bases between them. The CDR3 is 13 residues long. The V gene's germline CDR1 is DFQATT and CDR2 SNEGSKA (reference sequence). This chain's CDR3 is CSAAGLDQDTQYF. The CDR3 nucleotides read TGCAGTGCTGCCGGGCTCGACCAAGATACGCAGTATTTT.

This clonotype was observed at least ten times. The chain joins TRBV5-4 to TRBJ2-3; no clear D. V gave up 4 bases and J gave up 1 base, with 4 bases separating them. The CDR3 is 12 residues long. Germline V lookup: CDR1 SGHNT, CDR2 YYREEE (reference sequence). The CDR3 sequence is CASSPGTDTQYF. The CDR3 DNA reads TGTGCCAGCAGCCCTGGCACAGATACGCAGTATTTT.

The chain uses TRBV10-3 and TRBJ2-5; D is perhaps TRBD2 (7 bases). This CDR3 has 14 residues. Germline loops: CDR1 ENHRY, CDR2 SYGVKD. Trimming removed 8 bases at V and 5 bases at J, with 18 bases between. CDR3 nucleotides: TGTGCCATCGGACAAGGGGGGGGCGGTGAGACCCAGTACTTC. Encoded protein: CAIGQGGGGETQYF.

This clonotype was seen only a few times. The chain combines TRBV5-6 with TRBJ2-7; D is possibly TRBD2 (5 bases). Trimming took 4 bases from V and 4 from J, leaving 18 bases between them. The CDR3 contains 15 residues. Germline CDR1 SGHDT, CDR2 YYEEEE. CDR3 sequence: CASSATYGRGYEQYF. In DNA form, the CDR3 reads TGTGCCAGCAGCGCTACTTATGGACGAGGGTACGAGCAGTACTTC.

The chain's CDR3 is CSARTGSAYGYTF. The CDR3 region has the DNA TGCAGTGCTAGAACGGGGAGTGCCTATGGCTACACCTTC. This rearrangement joins TRBV20-1 to TRBJ1-2; D gene uncertain. This CDR3 is 13 amino acids long. Germline CDR1 DFQATT, CDR2 SNEGSKA (reference sequence). With 2 bases removed from V and 4 bases from J, the gap between germline ends came to 11 bases.

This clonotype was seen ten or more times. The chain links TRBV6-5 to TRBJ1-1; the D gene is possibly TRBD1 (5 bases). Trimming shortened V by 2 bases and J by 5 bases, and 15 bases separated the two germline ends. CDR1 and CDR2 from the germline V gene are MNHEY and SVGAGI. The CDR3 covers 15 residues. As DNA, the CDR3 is TGTGCCAGCAGTTACCAGGGAGGGTCGCGAACTGAAGCTTTCTTT. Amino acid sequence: CASSYQGGSRTEAFF.

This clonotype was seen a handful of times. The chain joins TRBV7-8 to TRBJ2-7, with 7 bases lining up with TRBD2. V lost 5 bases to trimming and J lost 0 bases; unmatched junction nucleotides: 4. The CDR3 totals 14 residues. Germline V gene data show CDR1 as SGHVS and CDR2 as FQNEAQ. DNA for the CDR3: TGTGCCAGCAGCCCCGCTAGCGGCTCCTACGAGCAGTACTTC. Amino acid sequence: CASSPASGSYEQYF.

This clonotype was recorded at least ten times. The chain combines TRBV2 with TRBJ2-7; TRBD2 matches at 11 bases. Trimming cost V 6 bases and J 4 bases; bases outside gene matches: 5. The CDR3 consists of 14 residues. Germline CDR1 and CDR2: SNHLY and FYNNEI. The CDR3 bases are TGTGCCAGCAGCGAGGGACTAGCGGTATACGAGCAGTACTTC. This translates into CASSEGLAVYEQYF.

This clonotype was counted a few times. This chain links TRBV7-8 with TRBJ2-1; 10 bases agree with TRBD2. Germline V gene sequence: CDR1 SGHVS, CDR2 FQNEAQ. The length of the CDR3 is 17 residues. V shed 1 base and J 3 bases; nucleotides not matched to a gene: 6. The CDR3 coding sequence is TGTGCCAGCAGCTTAGGGAGCGGGAGGGCTGGCTACAATGAGCAGTTCTTC. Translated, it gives CASSLGSGRAGYNEQFF.

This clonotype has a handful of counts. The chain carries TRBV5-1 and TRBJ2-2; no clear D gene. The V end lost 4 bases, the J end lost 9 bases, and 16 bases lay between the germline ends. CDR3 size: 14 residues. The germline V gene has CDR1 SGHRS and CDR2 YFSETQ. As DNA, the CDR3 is TGCGCCAGCAGCCTGGGCGCCTCTAGTAGGGAGCTGTTTTTT. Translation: CASSLGASSRELFF. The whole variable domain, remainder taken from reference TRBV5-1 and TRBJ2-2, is KAGVTQTPRYLIKTRGQQVTLSCSPISGHRSVSWYQQTPGQGLQFLFEYFSETQRNKGNFPGRFSGRQFSNSRSEMNVSTLELGDSALYLCASSLGASSRELFFGEGSRLTVL.

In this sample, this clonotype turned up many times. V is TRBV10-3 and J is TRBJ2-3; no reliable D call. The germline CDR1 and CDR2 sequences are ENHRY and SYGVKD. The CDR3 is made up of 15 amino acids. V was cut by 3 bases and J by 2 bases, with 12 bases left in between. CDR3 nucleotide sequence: TGTGCCATCAGTGACCCTGTAAACCTCACAGATACGCAGTATTTT. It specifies CAISDPVNLTDTQYF.